What follows describes a single T cell receptor beta chain. With 6 bases clipped from V and 7 bases from J, the junction kept 3 bases outside the gene matches. Germline CDR1 reads MNHEY; CDR2 reads SVGAGI. CDR3 length equals 14 residues. Profiled with immunoSEQ multiplex PCR; TCRdb holds only in-frame clones, not every one. The sample lists about 180,000 clones, approximately 86% seen once, with roughly 9.1% in the top ten. The sample belongs to a study of blood T cell repertoires in COVID-19. Study at large: COVID-19 samples, acute and convalescent, were from the United States, Italy and Spain.

V gene TRBV6-5 combines with J gene TRBJ1-6, with 10 bases lining up with TRBD1. This TCR was sampled from a man between 45 and 60 years old with active or convalescent COVID-19. Input material: peripheral blood. CDR3 nucleotides: TGTGCCAGCAGCGGACAGGGGGGGAATTCACCCCTCCACTTT. It codes for CASSGQGGNSPLHF.